The 25 T cell receptor beta chains given below trace back to one sample, sequenced in a study of shared clonotypes between healthy human individuals. Generated by immunoSEQ multiplex PCR, the TCRdb table keeps only in-frame clones and is missing some. This sample carries under 1 million clones, 90% to 98% of them seen once, and the ten largest clones take roughly 0.23%. Naive CD8 cells comprised CD45RO-negative, CCR7-positively selected cells, excluding terminally differentiated effector memory CD45RA+ cells. The specimen was naive CD8+ T cells sorted from blood. The receptor set was obtained from a man aged 25-45 years in good health.

The chain recombines TRBV27 with TRBJ2-7; D is possibly TRBD2 (6 bases). V lost 2 bases and J 7 bases, leaving 9 bases between the germline ends. The length of the CDR3 is 12 residues. Germline CDR1 is MNHEY and CDR2 is SMNVEV (reference sequence). The CDR3, as DNA: TGTGCCAGCAGTTTACCGGGGAGGGAGCAGTACTTC. Protein product: CASSLPGREQYF.

J is TRBJ2-7 and V is TRBV6-6, with 8 bases identical to TRBD2. The J segment lost 6 bases and the V segment lost 5 bases, leaving 6 bases of the junction unmatched. The germline gives CDR1 MNHNY, CDR2 SVGAGI (reference sequence). This CDR3 region has 13 residues. In DNA form, the CDR3 reads TGTGCCAGCAGTCCGGGACTAGGAGGCGAGCAGTACTTC. Translated: CASSPGLGGEQYF.

The chain recombines TRBV6-5 with TRBJ1-2; TRBD1 might be the D (6 bases). Looked up from germline, CDR1 is MNHEY and CDR2 is SVGAGI. The CDR3 covers 14 residues. The V end lost 6 bases, the J end lost 3 bases, and 14 bases lay between the germline ends. The CDR3 nucleotides read TGTGCCAGCAGCCGCACGGGGGGCGACTATGGCTACACCTTC. Its protein is CASSRTGGDYGYTF.

The rearrangement links TRBV7-9 to TRBJ2-6; D gene unclear. The ends were cut back, 2 bases at V and 3 bases at J, with 14 bases in the middle. The germline V gene has CDR1 SEHNR and CDR2 FQNEAQ (reference sequence). The CDR3 is made up of 17 amino acids. The CDR3 loop is CASSLRADPRGANVLTF. Written as DNA, the CDR3 is TGTGCCAGCAGCTTAAGGGCGGATCCGCGTGGGGCCAACGTCCTGACTTTC.

CDR3: CASSGAGPPNTEAFF. CDR3 nucleotides: TGTGCCAGCTCAGGGGCAGGCCCTCCGAACACTGAAGCTTTCTTT. The chain uses TRBV18 and TRBJ1-1, with D possibly TRBD1 on 5 matching bases. This CDR3 has 15 amino acids. The ends were cut back, 5 bases at V and 1 base at J, with 14 bases in the middle. Looked up from germline, CDR1 is KGHSH and CDR2 is LQKENI.

The chain carries TRBV2 and TRBJ2-2, with TRBD1 identical over 10 bases. This CDR3 has 17 residues. From germline, CDR1 is SNHLY and CDR2 FYNNEI. V shed 2 bases, J shed 1 base, and the junction held 4 bases outside the gene matches. CDR3 coding DNA: TGTGCCAGCAGTGAAACCTGGACAGGGGGGAACACCGGGGAGCTGTTTTTT. This encodes CASSETWTGGNTGELFF. Using reference TRBV2 and TRBJ2-2 for the parts outside the CDR3, the full variable domain is EPEVTQTPSHQVTQMGQEVILRCVPISNHLYFYWYRQILGQKVEFLVSFYNNEISEKSEIFDDQFSVERPDGSNFTLKIRSTKLEDSAMYFCASSETWTGGNTGELFFGEGSRLTVL.

The chain recombines TRBV29-1 with TRBJ2-7; 7 nucleotides agree with TRBD2. CDR1 SQVTM and CDR2 ANQGSEA come from the germline V gene. V was pared by 4 bases and J by 4 bases, with 7 bases of the junction left unmatched. This CDR3 is 13 amino acids long. CDR3 sequence: CSVVRGGNYEQYF. CDR3 nucleotides: TGCAGCGTTGTTCGGGGAGGGAATTACGAGCAGTACTTC.

Notes on this clone: Other nucleotide sequences from this sample produce the same CDR3. The chain joins TRBV7-9 to TRBJ1-5, with D hard to call. This CDR3 contains 12 residues. Trimming pared 3 bases from V and 4 bases from J, leaving 4 bases between. The germline V gene has CDR1 SEHNR and CDR2 FQNEAQ (reference sequence). The CDR3 loop is CASSFSNQPQHF. CDR3 nucleotide sequence: TGTGCCAGCAGCTTCAGTAATCAGCCCCAGCATTTT.

The chain has TRBV28 and TRBJ1-1; 7 bases map to TRBD1. The CDR3 covers 17 residues. Looked up from germline, CDR1 is MDHEN and CDR2 is SYDVKM. V was pared by 5 bases and J by 2 bases, with 14 bases of the junction left unmatched. CDR3 coding DNA: TGTGCCAGCAGTACGTGGCGAGAGGGGGCTGGAAACACTGAAGCTTTCTTT. It is translated as CASSTWREGAGNTEAFF.

About this clone itself: Other DNA sequences in this specimen translate into the identical CDR3. The CDR3: CATSRDRSQPQHF. CDR3 nucleotides: TGTGCCACCAGCAGAGATCGGAGTCAGCCCCAGCATTTT. This chain links TRBV15 with TRBJ1-5; no clear D. This CDR3 contains 13 residues. Germline values: CDR1 LNHNV, CDR2 YYDKDF (reference sequence). V lost 0 bases, J lost 6 bases, and 6 bases lay in between.

This chain links TRBV5-1 with TRBJ2-1; a possible D gene is TRBD2 (5 bases). The CDR3 has 16 residues. V was trimmed by 2 bases and J by 2 bases, leaving 14 bases between them. CDR1 and CDR2 (germline): SGHRS, YFSETQ. Written as DNA, the CDR3 is TGCGCCAGCAGCTTCCTAGCCCTATACCCCTACAATGAGCAGTTCTTC. It is translated as CASSFLALYPYNEQFF. Full variable domain (missing parts from reference TRBV5-1 and TRBJ2-1): KAGVTQTPRYLIKTRGQQVTLSCSPISGHRSVSWYQQTPGQGLQFLFEYFSETQRNKGNFPGRFSGRQFSNSRSEMNVSTLELGDSALYLCASSFLALYPYNEQFFGPGTRLTVL.

The chain combines TRBV11-2 with TRBJ2-1; D is perhaps TRBD2 (5 bases). V was shortened by 4 bases and J by 2 bases, with 12 bases between the two germline ends. CDR3 length: 15 residues. Germline lookup yields CDR1 SGHAT and CDR2 FQNNGV. CDR3 sequence reads: CASSSRDYPYNEQFF. The CDR3 bases are TGTGCCAGCAGCTCACGGGATTACCCCTACAATGAGCAGTTCTTC.

V is TRBV9 and J is TRBJ2-6; 13 bases line up with TRBD2. CDR1 is SGDLS, CDR2 YYNGEE, per germline. The CDR3 is 18 amino acids. V was pared by 0 bases and J by 2 bases, with 2 bases of the junction left unmatched. The CDR3 loop reads CASSVGGLAGAGANVLTF. In DNA, the CDR3 is TGTGCCAGCAGCGTAGGTGGACTAGCGGGAGCTGGGGCCAACGTCCTGACTTTC.

About this clone itself: This sample includes further DNA sequences coding for the same CDR3. V and J are TRBV5-1 and TRBJ2-7, with D possibly being TRBD1 or TRBD2 (5 bases each). The CDR3 covers 14 residues. Trimming removed 3 bases at V and 2 bases at J, with 12 bases between. Germline V gene data show CDR1 as SGHRS and CDR2 as YFSETQ. The CDR3 DNA sequence: TGCGCCAGCAGCTACCGGGGCGGTACCTACGAGCAGTACTTC. It is translated as CASSYRGGTYEQYF.

The V call is TRBV27, the J call TRBJ2-7; D possibly corresponds to TRBD1 (7 bases). This CDR3 has 15 amino acids. In germline, CDR1 is MNHEY, CDR2 SMNVEV (reference sequence). V lost 5 bases, J lost 3 bases, and 17 bases lay in between. The CDR3 loop is CASSPGRGESYEQYF. CDR3 coding DNA: TGTGCCAGCAGTCCAGGCAGGGGGGAAAGCTACGAGCAGTACTTC.

This chain joins TRBV4-1 and TRBJ2-7, with D unresolved. In germline, CDR1 is MGHRA, CDR2 YSYEKL. The CDR3 is made up of 14 amino acids. Trimming cost V 1 base and J 2 bases, with 9 bases left between them. The chain's CDR3 is CASSQGLLAYEQYF. In DNA, the CDR3 is TGCGCCAGCAGCCAAGGACTCCTAGCCTACGAGCAGTACTTC.

The chain employs TRBV5-1 and TRBJ2-7; D ambiguous. The CDR3 contains 16 residues. V dropped 0 bases and J dropped 0 bases, with 13 bases sitting between them. Germline V CDR1 and CDR2: SGHRS, YFSETQ. The CDR3 is CASSLAGEGNSYEQYF. The CDR3 DNA reads TGCGCCAGCAGCTTGGCGGGTGAAGGGAACTCCTACGAGCAGTACTTC. Together with reference TRBV5-1 and TRBJ2-7, the CDR3 gives the full variable domain: KAGVTQTPRYLIKTRGQQVTLSCSPISGHRSVSWYQQTPGQGLQFLFEYFSETQRNKGNFPGRFSGRQFSNSRSEMNVSTLELGDSALYLCASSLAGEGNSYEQYFGPGTRLTVT.

This chain connects TRBV6-4 to TRBJ1-1; the D gene is possibly TRBD1 (6 bases). The CDR3 consists of 15 residues. V lost 3 bases and J lost 5, with 16 bases in between. Germline V gene lookup returns CDR1 MRHNA and CDR2 SNTAGT. CDR3 sequence: CASSEGTLEGTEAFF. CDR3 bases: TGTGCCAGCAGTGAGGGGACACTGGAGGGGACTGAAGCTTTCTTT.

The chain carries TRBV7-6 and TRBJ2-3, with D hard to call. CDR1 and CDR2 from the germline V gene are SGHVS and FNYEAQ. V gave up 0 bases and J gave up 2 bases, with 9 bases separating them. The CDR3 is 15 residues long. CDR3 DNA sequence: TGTGCCAGCAGCTTAGCGTCAGGAAACACAGATACGCAGTATTTT. It yields the protein CASSLASGNTDTQYF. The full variable domain, rest sourced from reference TRBV7-6 and TRBJ2-3, is GAGVSQSPRYKVTKRGQDVALRCDPISGHVSLYWYRQALGQGPEFLTYFNYEAQQDKSGLPNDRFSAERPEGSISTLTIQRTEQRDSAMYRCASSLASGNTDTQYFGPGTRLTVL.

The genes are TRBV19 and TRBJ2-7; D is perhaps TRBD1 (5 bases). This CDR3 is 15 amino acids long. Germline CDR1 and CDR2: LNHDA and SQIVND (reference sequence). V was trimmed by 5 bases and J by 2 bases, leaving 16 bases between them. The CDR3, as DNA: TGTGCCAGTAGTCCCGGGCAGGGCCCTCCCTACGAGCAGTACTTC. Protein: CASSPGQGPPYEQYF.

J is TRBJ2-5 and V is TRBV29-1; D gene ambiguous. CDR3 length: 13 amino acids. V was cut by 6 bases and J by 3 bases, with 14 bases left in between. Germline CDR1 reads SQVTM; CDR2 reads ANQGSEA. CDR3 sequence (DNA): TGCAGCGTCCGAGCGTACTTCAAAGAGACCCAGTACTTC. It codes for CSVRAYFKETQYF.

This clone showed up just once. This chain links TRBV5-1 with TRBJ1-1; tentatively, D is TRBD1 (6 bases). From germline, CDR1 is SGHRS and CDR2 YFSETQ. V shed 0 bases and J shed 6 bases, with 15 bases lying between them. This CDR3 is 15 amino acids long. CDR3 sequence: CASSLGATGSPEAFF. The CDR3 region has the DNA TGCGCCAGCAGCTTGGGGGCTACAGGGTCCCCTGAAGCTTTCTTT.

The chain uses TRBV28 and TRBJ2-3, with D unclear. V was clipped by 6 bases and J by 2 bases, with 12 bases between them. CDR1 and CDR2 from the germline V gene are MDHEN and SYDVKM. The CDR3 runs 14 residues. The CDR3 loop is CASSHSDTTDTQYF. In DNA, the CDR3 is TGTGCCAGCAGCCACTCAGACACCACAGATACGCAGTATTTT.

This clone has a single count. The gene calls are TRBV28 and TRBJ1-2; D may be TRBD1 (5 bases). V was shortened by 2 bases and J by 8 bases, with 15 bases between the two germline ends. Germline CDR1 MDHEN, CDR2 SYDVKM. The CDR3 sequence is 14 residues long. CDR3 in DNA: TGTGCCAGCAGTTTACCCTTACACGGGGACGGCTACACCTTC. As protein: CASSLPLHGDGYTF.

The J gene is TRBJ2-1, the V gene TRBV10-3; a weak D match, TRBD2 (5 bases). CDR1 and CDR2 (germline): ENHRY, SYGVKD. This CDR3 is 16 amino acids long. The ends were cut back, 4 bases at V and 8 bases at J, with 21 bases in the middle. CDR3 bases: TGTGCCATCAGTGGCGGGTCACGCAGCGCAATAGATGAGCAGTTCTTC. As protein: CAISGGSRSAIDEQFF.